Detailed here is one TCR beta chain. The antigen this receptor binds is unknown. Nothing much larger sits one base from this clone, and base qualities are not available. The sample belongs to a study of control samples from healthy donors and cancer patients (dated by TCRdb to 2019 to 2021). Receptor libraries were prepared by the immunoSEQ multiplex PCR assay. This is the immuneACCESS table as TCRdb keeps it, with only in-frame sequences that have V and J called. A part of the clones is gone; compared with another copy, unresolved V genes explain less than half, and the rest is unexplained. This sample gives roughly 20,000 clones in total; roughly four fifths of them show up just once. Of the sample, more than 25% is held by the ten largest clones. Trimming removed 2 bases from V and 6 bases from J, leaving 11 bases between the germline ends. The CDR3 has 14 amino acids, counting the end cysteine and phenylalanine. Here the CDR3 DNA is all that survives: 42 bases in frame from base 1. CDR1 and CDR2, per the germline V gene, are SGHVS and FQNEAQ.

Source material: PBMCs. The TCR comes from a man at least 80 years old with head and neck cancer. Recombination linked TRBV7-8 to TRBJ2-1; the D gene cannot be named for sure. The CDR3 protein is CASSLLAVGNEQFF. The DNA is as follows: TGTGCCAGCAGCTTATTGGCGGTAGGCAATGAGCAGTTCTTC.